This TCR beta chain was recovered during a study of early T cells in non-severe SARS-CoV-2 infection. Study information: RNA in bulk from unsorted whole blood was sequenced, and chains were unpaired.

This clonotype was counted at least ten times. No antigen is known for it. Relative to the germline gene, one junction end is altered; a read error may explain this. Study-wide results and limits: VDJdb matches were skewed toward anti-spike CD8 T cell responses.

Individual cDNA molecules were tagged with unique molecular identifiers. TCRdb itself ran the 5' RACE reads through MiXCR, one entry per CDR3 protein. Here the sample spans some 60,000 distinct CDR3 sequences, roughly 12% being singletons. Germline CDR1 reads MNHEY; CDR2 reads SVGAGI. The CDR3 is 16 residues long. The sequence was collected from an adult who was a healthcare worker with PCR-confirmed SARS-CoV-2 infection or an uninfected control (not recorded which). The sequencing input was whole blood. The gene calls are TRBV6-5 and TRBJ2-3; a possible D gene is TRBD2 (5 bases). In nucleotides, the CDR3 is TGTGCCAGCATCGAAGGATTGGGAGATAGCATAGATACGCAGTATTTT. This sequence encodes CASIEGLGDSIDTQYF.